The clone carrying this TCR beta chain was seen only a few times. The antigen remains unidentified. Each donor supplied roughly 9 milliliters of peripheral blood. These data belong to a study of blood T cells in healthy people across ages. General study findings and limits: Diversity was higher, and naive CD4+ cells more numerous, in long-lived donors than in aged donors. The recorded TCR beta diversity per million T cells decreased in a roughly linear manner with age.

Combining a sample-barcoded 5' primer with a J-beta primer mix, a second PCR ran for 7 to 11 cycles. TCRdb reprocessed the 5' RACE reads with MiXCR, giving one entry per CDR3 protein. The sample lists 1.5 million to 2 million distinct CDR3 sequences; roughly two fifths were seen once. The CDR3 consists of 12 residues. Deletions cut 6 bases from V and 3 bases from J, with 8 bases between. The source is a human donor in good health. The specimen was blood. The chain carries TRBV12-3 or TRBV12-4 and TRBJ2-5; D gene uncertain. As DNA, the CDR3 is TGTGCCAGCAGACGTACTAAAGAGACCCAGTACTTC. Protein product: CASRRTKETQYF.